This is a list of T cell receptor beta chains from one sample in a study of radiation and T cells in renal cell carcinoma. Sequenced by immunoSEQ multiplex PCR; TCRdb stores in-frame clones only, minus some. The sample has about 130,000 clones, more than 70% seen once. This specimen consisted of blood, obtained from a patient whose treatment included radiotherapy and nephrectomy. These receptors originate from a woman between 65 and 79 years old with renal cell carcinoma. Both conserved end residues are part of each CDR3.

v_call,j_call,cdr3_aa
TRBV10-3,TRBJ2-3,CATSNTDTQYF
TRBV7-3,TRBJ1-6,CASSLRGRNSPLHF
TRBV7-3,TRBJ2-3,CASSLDPGADTQYF
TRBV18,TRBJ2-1,CASSPLDYEQFF
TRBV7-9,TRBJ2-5,CASRFLTRKAETQYF
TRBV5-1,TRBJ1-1,CASSSAGNTEAFF
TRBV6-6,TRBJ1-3,CASSYGAGAGNTIYF
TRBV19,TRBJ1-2,CASSIDTGNYGYTF
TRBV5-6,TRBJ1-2,CASSLGTARVYGYTF
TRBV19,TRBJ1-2,CASSSRTGDGYTF
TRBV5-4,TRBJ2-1,CASSKSSGRPNEQFF
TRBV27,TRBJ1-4,CASSPFRTGGGYEKLFF
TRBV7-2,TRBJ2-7,CASSLGRFRGSYEQYF
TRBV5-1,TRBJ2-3,CASSLSGGLAPDTQYF
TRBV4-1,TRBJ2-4,CASSQDMAGALKNIQYF
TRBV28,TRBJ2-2,CASSLWTGGGRLFF
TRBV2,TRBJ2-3,CASRVAGGADTQYF
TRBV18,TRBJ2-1,CASSPLAGGSSSYNEQFF
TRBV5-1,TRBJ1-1,CASSLAYRGANTEAFF
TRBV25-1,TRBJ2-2,CASSEGAPNTGELFF
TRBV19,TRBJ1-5,CASSPVLSDQPQHF
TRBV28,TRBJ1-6,CASSLPGQGGSPLHF
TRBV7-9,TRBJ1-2,CASSSTDRGWYGYTF
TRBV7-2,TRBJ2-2,CASSQDRRTGELFF
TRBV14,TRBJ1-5,CASSQEGAAQPQHF
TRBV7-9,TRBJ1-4,CASSARQAANEKLFF
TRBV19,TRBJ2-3,CATRGLGTDTQYF
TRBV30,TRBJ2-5,CAFVTEETQYF
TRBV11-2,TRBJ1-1,CASSFPGRLNTEAFF
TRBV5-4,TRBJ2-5,CASSADLQGPETQYF
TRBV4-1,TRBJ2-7,CASSHPGPYEQYF
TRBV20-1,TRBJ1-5,CSAREDQPQHF
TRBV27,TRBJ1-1,CASSSRGGDTEAFF
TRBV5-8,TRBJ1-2,CASSSGSGTYGYTF
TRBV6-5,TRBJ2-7,CASSEDGTYEQYF
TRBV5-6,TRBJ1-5,CASSVRQGVGNQPQHF
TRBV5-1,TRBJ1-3,CASSLASGADDGNTIYF
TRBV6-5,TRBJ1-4,CASSPGRGTNEKLFF
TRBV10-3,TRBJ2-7,CAIGTSEVDEQYF
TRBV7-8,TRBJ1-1,CASSRDKGIVTEAFF
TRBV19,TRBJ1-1,CASSQGVVTEAFF
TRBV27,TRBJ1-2,CASSPVGTGDGYTF
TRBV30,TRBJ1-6,CAWSVHGREALHF
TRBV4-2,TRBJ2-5,CASSQDAFSQYF
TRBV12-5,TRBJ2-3,CASGLALAGRDTQYF
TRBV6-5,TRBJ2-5,CASRRSTAIQETQYF
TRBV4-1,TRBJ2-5,CASSQDQVAGVPGTQYF
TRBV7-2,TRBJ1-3,CASSRGAPLSSGNTIYF